The clone carrying this T cell receptor beta chain has only a few counts. Antigen specificity is unknown. The data originate from a study of T cell repertoires in cytomegalovirus infection. Study-level information: Epitope selection comprised recently identified HLA-C-restricted CMV epitopes and well-studied HLA-B-restricted CMV epitopes. Points from the study as a whole: Dominating the ex vivo response were HLA-C-restricted CMV-specific TCR beta clonotypes. Summed frequency of public TCR beta families distinguished CMV carriers with the relevant HLA.

V shed 5 bases, J shed 7 bases, and the junction held 6 bases outside the gene matches. CDR3 length: 15 amino acids. MiXCR, applied by TCRdb to the reads, yields one record per CDR3 protein. The repertoire holds some 900,000 distinct CDR3 sequences, with about 30% as singletons. The sequencing here drew on cultured CD8+ T cells from PBMCs, taken from culture after CMV antigen stimulation. The TCR comes from a human donor in good health (CMV status not recorded). Some clones in this sample may be carry-over from other donors' samples. This chain links TRBV12-3 or TRBV12-4 with TRBJ2-2; 11 positions agree with TRBD1. Here the CDR3 DNA reads TGTGCCAGCAGTCCGGACAGGGGGCGATTCGGGGAGCTGTTTTTT. Its translation is CASSPDRGRFGELFF.